The 17 T cell receptor beta chains in this list originate from one sample, sequenced in a study of blood T cell repertoires in COVID-19 (dated by TCRdb to 2019 to 2021). The library was prepared using the immunoSEQ multiplex PCR assay. Entries here come from immuneACCESS through TCRdb and include only in-frame sequences with V and J called. Some clones fail to appear in such tables; in the studies checked, an unresolved V gene covers under half of the shortfall, and the cause of the remainder is unknown. The sample data list roughly 25,000 clones, and over 60% of these were observed just once. The biggest ten clones account for 43% of the sample. The source material was peripheral blood. The source is an elderly woman with acute or convalescent COVID-19.

This clone has just one count. The genes are TRBV18 and TRBJ2-7; D is unresolved. CDR3 length equals 16 residues. CDR1 is KGHSH and CDR2 is LQKENI in the germline V gene. V dropped 0 bases and J dropped 1 base, with 13 bases sitting between them. The CDR3 region has the DNA TGTGCCAGCTCACCACCCGGAGTCGCTTATTCCTACGAGCAGTACTTC. It specifies CASSPPGVAYSYEQYF.

This clone was seen more than once but under ten times. The chain links TRBV7-8 to TRBJ1-2; 7 bases line up with TRBD1. This CDR3 is built from 14 residues. V lost 3 bases to trimming and J lost 2 bases; unmatched junction nucleotides: 3. From germline, CDR1 is SGHVS and CDR2 FQNEAQ. The CDR3 is CASSLDRTNYGYTF. CDR3 nucleotide sequence: TGTGCCAGCAGCTTGGACAGGACAAACTATGGCTACACCTTC.

The DNA of the CDR3 is TGTGCCAGCAAGTTGGACAGGTGGGCTAACTATGGCTACACCTTC. Translating it yields CASKLDRWANYGYTF. The chain carries TRBV6-5 and TRBJ1-2; 7 positions agree with TRBD1. In germline, CDR1 is MNHEY, CDR2 SVGAGI. The CDR3 loop spans 15 amino acids. Trimming at V came to 7 bases and at J to 0 bases, leaving 8 bases not matched to a gene.

CDR3 nucleotide sequence: TGTGCCAGTAGTCCCCAAACAGGGCACAATCAGCCCCAGCATTTT. Its protein product is CASSPQTGHNQPQHF. J is TRBJ1-5 and V is TRBV19; D perhaps matches TRBD1 (6 bases). V was pared by 5 bases and J by 3 bases, with 14 bases between. Germline assignment: CDR1 LNHDA and CDR2 SQIVND (reference sequence). The CDR3 consists of 15 residues. The full variable domain, completed using reference TRBV19 and TRBJ1-5, is DGGITQSPKYLFRKEGQNVTLSCEQNLNHDAMYWYRQDPGQGLRLIYYSQIVNDFQKGDIAEGYSVSREKKESFPLTVTSAQKNPTAFYLCASSPQTGHNQPQHFGDGTRLSIL.

The V call is TRBV3-1 (or the pseudogene TRBV3-2), the J call TRBJ2-1; 11 nucleotides line up with TRBD2. V dropped 0 bases and J dropped 0; count of bases not matched to a gene: 7. Germline lookup yields CDR1 LGHDT and CDR2 YNNKEL (reference sequence). This CDR3 has 19 amino acids. The CDR3 here is CASSQDRTSGYSSYNEQFF. The CDR3 bases are TGTGCCAGCAGCCAAGATCGGACTAGCGGGTACAGCTCCTACAATGAGCAGTTCTTC.

The CDR3 spells CASSEYSQGGDTQYF. The CDR3 coding sequence is TGTGCCAGCAGTGAATATAGCCAGGGTGGAGATACGCAGTATTTT. The chain carries TRBV25-1 and TRBJ2-3; D possibly corresponds to TRBD1 (5 bases). V was clipped by 0 bases and J by 5 bases, with 12 bases between them. The germline CDR1 and CDR2 sequences are MGHDK and SYGVNS. The CDR3 spans 15 residues.

The genes are TRBV27 and TRBJ1-1; D possibly corresponds to TRBD1 (6 bases). The CDR3 sequence is 15 residues long. Germline V lookup: CDR1 MNHEY, CDR2 SMNVEV (reference sequence). V lost 0 bases, J lost 2 bases, and 10 bases lay in between. The CDR3 DNA sequence: TGTGCCAGCAGTTTATCGTGGACAGCTAACACTGAAGCTTTCTTT. This translates into CASSLSWTANTEAFF.

This rearrangement joins TRBV2 to TRBJ2-7; TRBD1 matches at 10 bases. Germline CDR1 and CDR2: SNHLY and FYNNEI. The CDR3 totals 14 residues. The trim removed 7 bases at V and 3 bases at J, leaving 6 bases unmatched. CDR3 DNA sequence: TGTGCCAGCAATCGGGACAGGGGTCGCTACGAGCAGTACTTC. Translated: CASNRDRGRYEQYF.

This chain links TRBV3-1 (or the pseudogene TRBV3-2) with TRBJ2-7; the match to TRBD1 covers 8 bases. This CDR3 comprises 16 residues. With 5 bases clipped from V and 0 bases from J, the junction kept 9 bases outside the gene matches. Germline V lookup: CDR1 LGHDT, CDR2 YNNKEL (reference sequence). DNA for the CDR3: TGTGCCAGCAGCGCTACCGGGACAGGTGACTCCTACGAGCAGTACTTC. The encoded protein is CASSATGTGDSYEQYF.

The chain combines TRBV5-5 with TRBJ1-2, with 9 bases identical to TRBD1. The CDR3 spans 13 residues. CDR1 and CDR2 from the germline V gene are SGHKS and YYEKEE (reference sequence). V shed 5 bases and J 9 bases; nucleotides not matched to a gene: 8. The CDR3 here is CASRVPGQGRYTF. The CDR3 bases are TGTGCCAGCAGAGTACCGGGACAGGGTCGCTACACCTTC.

The rearrangement uses TRBV2 and TRBJ2-7, with TRBD2 matching over 8 bases. Germline values: CDR1 SNHLY, CDR2 FYNNEI. There are 15 residues in the CDR3. V dropped 8 bases and J dropped 7; count of bases not matched to a gene: 16. As DNA, the CDR3 is TGTGCCAGCCGCCTCGGGACTAGGGGGGGTCTGGAGCAGTACTTC. Translating gives CASRLGTRGGLEQYF.

The gene calls are TRBV19 and TRBJ1-1; D is uncertain. Trimming cost V 6 bases and J 4 bases, with 15 bases left between them. The CDR3 is 14 residues long. Germline V CDR1 and CDR2: LNHDA, SQIVND (reference sequence). CDR3 nucleotides: TGTGCCAGTAGCCCGCCGGGTTTTTTCACTGAAGCTTTCTTT. Its protein is CASSPPGFFTEAFF.

This clone appeared a few times. The genes are TRBV7-2 and TRBJ2-7; no firm D call. The CDR3 runs 14 residues. Per germline, CDR1 SGHTA and CDR2 FQGNSA. V lost 1 base to trimming and J lost 4 bases, with 11 bases between them. In nucleotides, the CDR3 is TGTGCCAGCAGCTTAGATCTAGGCAGTTACGAGCAGTACTTC. Its protein is CASSLDLGSYEQYF.

The gene calls are TRBV6-5 and TRBJ1-6, with TRBD1 matching 7 bases. Germline CDR1 reads MNHEY; CDR2 reads SVGAGI. The junction had 9 bases not matched to a gene; V was cut back by 6 bases and J by 10 bases. The CDR3 has 14 amino acids. The CDR3 loop reads CASRIQGIWSPLHF. The CDR3 DNA sequence: TGTGCCAGCAGAATACAGGGGATTTGGTCACCCCTCCACTTT.

This clone occurred once. This rearrangement joins TRBV29-1 to TRBJ2-1; D remains unclear. This CDR3 is built from 12 residues. V lost 3 bases to trimming and J lost 0 bases, with 3 bases between them. Germline V gene data show CDR1 as SQVTM and CDR2 as ANQGSEA. This CDR3 reads CSVDSSYNEQFF. The CDR3 nucleotides read TGCAGCGTTGATAGCTCCTACAATGAGCAGTTCTTC.

Many counts were recorded for this clone. The chain employs TRBV29-1 and TRBJ1-1; D possibly corresponds to TRBD1 (5 bases). Germline loops: CDR1 SQVTM, CDR2 ANQGSEA. V gave up 0 bases and J gave up 4 bases, with 12 bases separating them. The CDR3 is 14 residues long. The CDR3 nucleotides read TGCAGCGTTGAAGATCAAGAAGGGGTCACTGAAGCTTTCTTT. Translated, it gives CSVEDQEGVTEAFF.

The chain links TRBV3-1 (or the pseudogene TRBV3-2) to TRBJ1-2; the D gene is possibly TRBD1 (6 bases). V lost 6 bases and J 4 bases, leaving 9 bases between the germline ends. This CDR3 contains 12 residues. Germline CDR1 is LGHDT and CDR2 is YNNKEL (reference sequence). CDR3 bases: TGTGCCAGCAGTCTACAGGGCTATGGCTACACCTTC. This gives the protein CASSLQGYGYTF.